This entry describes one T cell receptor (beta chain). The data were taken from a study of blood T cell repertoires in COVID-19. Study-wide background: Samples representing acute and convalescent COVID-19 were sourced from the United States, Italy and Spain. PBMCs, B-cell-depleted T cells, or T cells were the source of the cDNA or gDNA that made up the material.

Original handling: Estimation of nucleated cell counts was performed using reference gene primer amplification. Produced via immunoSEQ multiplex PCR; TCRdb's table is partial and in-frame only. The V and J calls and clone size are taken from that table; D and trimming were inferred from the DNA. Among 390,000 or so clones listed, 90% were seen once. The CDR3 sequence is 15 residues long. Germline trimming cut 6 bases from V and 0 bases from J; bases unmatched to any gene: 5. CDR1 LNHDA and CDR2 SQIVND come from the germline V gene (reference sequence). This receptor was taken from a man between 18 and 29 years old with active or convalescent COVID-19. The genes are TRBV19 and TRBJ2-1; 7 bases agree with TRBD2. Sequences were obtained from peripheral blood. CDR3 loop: CASSLADLSYNEQFF. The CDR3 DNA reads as TGTGCCAGTAGCCTAGCGGACCTCTCCTACAATGAGCAGTTCTTC.